This T cell receptor beta chain was identified in a study of blood T cell repertoires in COVID-19. Data came from immunoSEQ multiplex PCR; TCRdb stores just in-frame clones and leaves some out. Among 97,000 or so clones listed, roughly 92% were seen once. V was pared by 4 bases and J by 1 base, with 3 bases of the junction left unmatched. CDR1 is LGHNA, CDR2 YSLEER, per germline. The CDR3 runs 17 residues. This sequence was found in a woman aged 50 to 60 with COVID-19, enrolled during active disease. Sample: peripheral blood. The chain recombines TRBV4-3 with TRBJ2-1, with 14 bases that match TRBD2. The CDR3 DNA is TGCGCCAGCAGCCGCGGACTAGCGGGGGGATCCTACAATGAGCAGTTCTTC. The encoded protein is CASSRGLAGGSYNEQFF.